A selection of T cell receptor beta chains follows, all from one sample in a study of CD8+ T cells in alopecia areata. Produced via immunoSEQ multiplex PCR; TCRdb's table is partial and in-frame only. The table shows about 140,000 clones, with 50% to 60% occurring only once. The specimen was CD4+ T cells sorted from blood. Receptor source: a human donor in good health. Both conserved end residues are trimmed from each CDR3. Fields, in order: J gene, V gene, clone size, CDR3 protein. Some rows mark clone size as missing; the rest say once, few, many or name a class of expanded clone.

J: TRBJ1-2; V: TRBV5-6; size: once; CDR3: ASNGARYGYT
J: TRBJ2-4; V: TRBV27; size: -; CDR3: ASSSGAAKNIQY
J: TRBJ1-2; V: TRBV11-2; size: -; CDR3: ASSPYRQTYGYT
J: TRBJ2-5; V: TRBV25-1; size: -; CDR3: ASSELGETQY
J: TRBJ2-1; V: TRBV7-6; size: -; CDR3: ASSQGTGGSGYEQF
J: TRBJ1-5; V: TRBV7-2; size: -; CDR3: ASGTGAFNQPQH
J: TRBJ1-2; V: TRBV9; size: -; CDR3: ASSPGKGQGYGYT
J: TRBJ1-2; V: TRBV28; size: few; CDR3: ASNPGQGYT
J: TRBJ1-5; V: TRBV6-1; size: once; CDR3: ASSDGKYSNQPQH
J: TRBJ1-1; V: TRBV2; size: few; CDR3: ASSNEGTEAF
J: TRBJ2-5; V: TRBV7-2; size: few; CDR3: ASSWDRGDSETQY
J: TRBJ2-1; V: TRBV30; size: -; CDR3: AWSVPGDEQF
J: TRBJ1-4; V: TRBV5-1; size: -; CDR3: ASSLEGGDEKLF
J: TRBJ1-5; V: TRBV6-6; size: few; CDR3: ASSFGGDQPQH
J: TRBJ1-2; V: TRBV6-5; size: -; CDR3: ASRIDQRAGGYT
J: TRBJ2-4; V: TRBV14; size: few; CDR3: ASSPTPLTIAKNIQY
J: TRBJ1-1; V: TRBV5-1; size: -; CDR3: ASTAQMNTEAF
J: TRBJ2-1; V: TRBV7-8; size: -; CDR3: ASSPIGAGGGYEQF
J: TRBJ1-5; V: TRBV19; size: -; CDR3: ASSREEGLGNQPQH
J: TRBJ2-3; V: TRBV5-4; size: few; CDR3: ASSGAFADTQY
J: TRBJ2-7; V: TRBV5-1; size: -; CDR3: ASSGVPAAYEQY
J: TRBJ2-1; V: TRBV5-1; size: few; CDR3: ASSPGLAGIRNYNEQF
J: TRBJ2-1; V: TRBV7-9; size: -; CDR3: ASSLTGYSYNEQF
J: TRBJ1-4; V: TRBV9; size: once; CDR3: ASSRSTGGTEKLF
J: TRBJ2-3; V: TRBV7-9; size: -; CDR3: ASSLDGDTQY
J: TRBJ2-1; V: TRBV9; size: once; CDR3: ASSAPTGAYNEQF
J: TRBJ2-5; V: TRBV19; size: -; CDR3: ASTQLAGEQTQY
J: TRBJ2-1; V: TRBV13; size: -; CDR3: ASSKTSGSHNEQF
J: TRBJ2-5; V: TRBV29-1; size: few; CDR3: SVGGGKGGPQETQY
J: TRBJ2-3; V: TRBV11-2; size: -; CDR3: ASSRVGDRKDTQY
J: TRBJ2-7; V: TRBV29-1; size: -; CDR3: SVARATEQY
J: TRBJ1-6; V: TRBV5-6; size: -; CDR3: ASSRVGAGESSPLH
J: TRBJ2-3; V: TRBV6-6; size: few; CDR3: ASRAWTTTDTQY
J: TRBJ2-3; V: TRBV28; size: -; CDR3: ASSFQTNPDTQY
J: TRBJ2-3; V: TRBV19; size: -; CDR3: ASSIEGTGGDTQY
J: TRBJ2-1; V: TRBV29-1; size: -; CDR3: SVVGDRSYNEQF
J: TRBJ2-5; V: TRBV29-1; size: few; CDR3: SVIRQETQY